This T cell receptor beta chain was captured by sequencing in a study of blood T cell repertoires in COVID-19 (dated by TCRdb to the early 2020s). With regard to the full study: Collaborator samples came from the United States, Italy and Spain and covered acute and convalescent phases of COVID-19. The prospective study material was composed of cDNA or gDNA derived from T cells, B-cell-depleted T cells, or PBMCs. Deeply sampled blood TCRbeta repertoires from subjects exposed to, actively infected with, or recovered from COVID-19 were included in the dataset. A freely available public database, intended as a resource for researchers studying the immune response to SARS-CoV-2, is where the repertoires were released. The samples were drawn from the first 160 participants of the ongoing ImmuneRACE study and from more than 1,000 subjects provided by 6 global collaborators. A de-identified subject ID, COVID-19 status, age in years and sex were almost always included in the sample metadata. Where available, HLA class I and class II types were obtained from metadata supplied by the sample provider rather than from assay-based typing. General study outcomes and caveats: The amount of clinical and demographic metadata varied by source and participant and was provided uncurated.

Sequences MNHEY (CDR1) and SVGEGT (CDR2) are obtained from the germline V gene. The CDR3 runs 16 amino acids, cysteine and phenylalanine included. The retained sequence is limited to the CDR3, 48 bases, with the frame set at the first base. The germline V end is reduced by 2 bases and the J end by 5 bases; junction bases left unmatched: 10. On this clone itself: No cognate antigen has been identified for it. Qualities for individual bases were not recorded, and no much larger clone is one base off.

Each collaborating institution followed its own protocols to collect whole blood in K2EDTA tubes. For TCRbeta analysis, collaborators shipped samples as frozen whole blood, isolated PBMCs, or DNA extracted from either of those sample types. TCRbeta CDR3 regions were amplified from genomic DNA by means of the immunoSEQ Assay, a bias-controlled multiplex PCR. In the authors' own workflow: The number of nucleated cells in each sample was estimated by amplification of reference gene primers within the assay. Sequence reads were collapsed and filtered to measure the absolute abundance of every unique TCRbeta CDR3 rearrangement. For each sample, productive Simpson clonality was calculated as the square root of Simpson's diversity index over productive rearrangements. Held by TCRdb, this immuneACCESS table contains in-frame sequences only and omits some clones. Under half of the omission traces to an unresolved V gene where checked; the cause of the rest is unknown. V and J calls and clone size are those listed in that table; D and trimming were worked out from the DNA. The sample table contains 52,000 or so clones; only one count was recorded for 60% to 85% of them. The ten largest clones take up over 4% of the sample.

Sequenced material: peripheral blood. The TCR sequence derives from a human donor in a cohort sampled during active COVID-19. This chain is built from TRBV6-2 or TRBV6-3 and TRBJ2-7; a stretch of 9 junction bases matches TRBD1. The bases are TGTGCCAGCAGTTACAGAGGACAGGGGCCAAGCGACGAGCAGTACTTC. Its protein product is CASSYRGQGPSDEQYF.